What follows are 16 T cell receptor beta chains derived from one specimen sequenced in a study of T cell clusters in autoimmune cytopenias. TRB rearrangements were amplified by touch-down multiplex PCR with mixed TRB-A/B primers. TCRdb reprocessed the multiplex PCR reads and keeps a single row for each CDR3 protein, giving no DNA. Found here are thousands of distinct CDR3 sequences; the top ten clones hold 5.7%. About 37,500 genome equivalents of blood DNA were amplified for TRB. These same records also appear under a second study, on T cell repertoires in aging, cancer and after chemotherapy.

The sequenced sample was peripheral blood. The receptors stem from a human donor in good health.

The V and J genes are TRBV7-2 and TRBJ2-1; TCRdb designates TRBD1, a call that cannot be tested without DNA. The length of the CDR3 is 15 residues. CDR1 is SGHTA, CDR2 FQGNSA, per germline. The CDR3 is CASSKEGQYNDEQFF.

This clonotype ranks as medium-sized in terms of frequency. V usage is TRBV5-1 and J usage is TRBJ2-3. The V gene's germline CDR1 is SGHRS and CDR2 YFSETQ. This CDR3 region has 14 residues. This CDR3 is CASSLALFTDTQYF.

According to its frequency, this clonotype is medium-sized. The rearrangement joins TRBV18 to TRBJ2-6. CDR3 size: 15 residues. Germline CDR1 is KGHSH and CDR2 is LQKENI. CDR3 residues: CASSPSASGANVLTF.

Measured by frequency, this clonotype is medium-sized (0.01 to 0.1%). The chain uses TRBV6-1 and TRBJ2-2. From germline, CDR1 is MNHNS and CDR2 SASEGT. This CDR3 region has 14 residues. This CDR3 reads CASSELLGSGELFF.

The rearrangement uses TRBV7-2 and TRBJ2-7; TCRdb selects TRBD1, and the lack of DNA leaves this call unchecked. This CDR3 spans 15 amino acids. Per the germline V gene, CDR1 is SGHTA and CDR2 is FQGNSA. CDR3 region: CASSLRDRKNYEQYF.

By frequency, this clonotype is medium-sized. The J gene is TRBJ2-3, the V gene TRBV7-6; as DNA is missing, the TRBD1 call by TCRdb cannot be tested. The germline V gene encodes CDR1 SGHVS and CDR2 FNYEAQ. This CDR3 is built from 15 residues. CDR3: CASSVGGGGKDTQYF. The whole variable domain, filled in from reference TRBV7-6 and TRBJ2-3, reads GAGVSQSPRYKVTKRGQDVALRCDPISGHVSLYWYRQALGQGPEFLTYFNYEAQQDKSGLPNDRFSAERPEGSISTLTIQRTEQRDSAMYRCASSVGGGGKDTQYFGPGTRLTVL.

V gene TRBV11-2 combines with J gene TRBJ2-3; TCRdb selects TRBD2, and the lack of DNA leaves this call unchecked. Germline loops: CDR1 SGHAT, CDR2 FQNNGV. The length of the CDR3 is 15 residues. CDR3 in amino acids: CASSLVGREADTQYF. The complete variable domain, with remaining parts taken from reference TRBV11-2 and TRBJ2-3, reads EAGVAQSPRYKIIEKRQSVAFWCNPISGHATLYWYQQILGQGPKLLIQFQNNGVVDDSQLPKDRFSAERLKGVDSTLKIQPAKLEDSAVYLCASSLVGREADTQYFGPGTRLTVL.

This clonotype counts as medium-sized (0.01 to 0.1%) by frequency. This chain uses TRBV6-1 with TRBJ2-7. In germline, CDR1 is MNHNS, CDR2 SASEGT. This CDR3 contains 12 residues. CDR3 loop: CASSSEHYEQYF.

This clonotype is identified as medium-sized from frequency. The rearrangement joins TRBV12-3 or TRBV12-4 to TRBJ2-6. This CDR3 region has 14 residues. The CDR3 sequence: CASILSSGANVLTF.

Judged by frequency, this clonotype is medium-sized. The chain is built from TRBV18 and TRBJ2-5; TCRdb's D call of TRBD2 is untestable without DNA. The germline V gene has CDR1 KGHSH and CDR2 LQKENI. The CDR3 covers 15 residues. The CDR3 is CASSPISGGQETQYF.

The chain employs TRBV29-1 and TRBJ2-7; with no DNA, the TCRdb D assignment of TRBD1 cannot be verified. The CDR3 has 14 residues. Germline-derived CDR1 and CDR2 are SQVTM and ANQGSEA. CDR3 residues: CSVMGHRGGYEQYF.

The chain is built from TRBV11-1 and TRBJ1-5; TCRdb's assignment of TRBD1 cannot be checked, as there is no DNA. Germline assignment: CDR1 SGHAT and CDR2 FQDESV (reference sequence). This CDR3 comprises 15 residues. The CDR3 protein is CASSHCDREIVPQHF. Using reference TRBV11-1 and TRBJ1-5 for the parts outside the CDR3, the full variable domain is EAEVAQSPRYKITEKSQAVAFWCDPISGHATLYWYRQILGQGPELLVQFQDESVVDDSQLPKDRFSAERLKGVDSTLKIQPAELGDSAMYLCASSHCDREIVPQHFGDGTRLSIL.

In terms of frequency, this clonotype is medium-sized. The chain couples TRBV29-1 to TRBJ1-2; TCRdb calls TRBD1, which cannot be checked without DNA. Germline CDR1 SQVTM, CDR2 ANQGSEA. The CDR3 consists of 12 residues. The CDR3 region is CSGGDGVSGYTF.

Frequency places this clonotype as medium-sized. The rearrangement uses TRBV15 and TRBJ2-1; no DNA is available, so the TRBD1 call from TCRdb remains unchecked. The germline V gene encodes CDR1 LNHNV and CDR2 YYDKDF (reference sequence). The CDR3 runs to 14 residues. The chain's CDR3 is CATLEDRGYNEQFF.

The chain is built from TRBV6-1 and TRBJ2-7. Germline V gene data show CDR1 as MNHNS and CDR2 as SASEGT. This CDR3 comprises 14 residues. CDR3 loop: CASSLRQSPYEQYF.

The rearrangement joins TRBV7-9 to TRBJ2-7; TCRdb indicates TRBD2, and absent DNA this call remains unverified. The germline V gene encodes CDR1 SEHNR and CDR2 FQNEAQ (reference sequence). The CDR3 runs to 16 residues. The CDR3 reads CASSSRGTSGGYEQYF. Drawing the rest from reference TRBV7-9 and TRBJ2-7, the complete variable domain is DTGVSQNPRHKITKRGQNVTFRCDPISEHNRLYWYRQTLGQGPEFLTYFQNEAQLEKSRLLSDRFSAERPKGSFSTLEIQRTEQGDSAMYLCASSSRGTSGGYEQYFGPGTRLTVT.